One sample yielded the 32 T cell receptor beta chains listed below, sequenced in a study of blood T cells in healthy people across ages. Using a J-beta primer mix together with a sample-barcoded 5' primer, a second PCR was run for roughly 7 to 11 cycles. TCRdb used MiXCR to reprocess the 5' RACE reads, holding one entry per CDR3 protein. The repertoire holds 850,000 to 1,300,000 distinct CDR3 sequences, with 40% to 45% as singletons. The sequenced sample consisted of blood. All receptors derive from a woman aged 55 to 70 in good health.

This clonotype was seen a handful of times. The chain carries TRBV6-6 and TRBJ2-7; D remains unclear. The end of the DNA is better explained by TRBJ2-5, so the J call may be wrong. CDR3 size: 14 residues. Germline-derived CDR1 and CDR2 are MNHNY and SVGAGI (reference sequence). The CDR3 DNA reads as TGTGCCAGCAGCCCATTCGATCCTCGGGAGACCCAGTACTTC. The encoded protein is CASSPFDPRETQYF.

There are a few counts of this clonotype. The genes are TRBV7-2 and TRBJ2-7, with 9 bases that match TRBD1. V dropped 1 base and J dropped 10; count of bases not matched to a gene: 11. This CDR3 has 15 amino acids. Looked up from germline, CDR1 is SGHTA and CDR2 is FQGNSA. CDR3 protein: CASSLVNRGRTEQYF. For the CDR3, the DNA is TGTGCCAGCAGCTTAGTCAACAGGGGGCGGACGGAACAGTACTTC.

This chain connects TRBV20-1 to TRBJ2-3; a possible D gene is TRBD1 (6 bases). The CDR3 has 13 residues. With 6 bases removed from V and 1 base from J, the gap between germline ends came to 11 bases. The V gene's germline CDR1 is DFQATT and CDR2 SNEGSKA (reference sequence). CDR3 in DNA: TGCAGTGCACGGACAGATCGCACAGATACGCAGTATTTT. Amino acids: CSARTDRTDTQYF.

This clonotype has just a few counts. CDR3: CSVEERLTRAGANVLTF. The DNA of the CDR3 is TGCAGCGTTGAAGAGAGGCTGACTAGAGCGGGGGCCAACGTCCTGACTTTC. The gene calls are TRBV29-1 and TRBJ2-6, with D perhaps TRBD2 (6 bases). The CDR3 covers 17 residues. In germline, CDR1 is SQVTM, CDR2 ANQGSEA. The V end lost 0 bases, the J end lost 4 bases, and 16 bases lay between the germline ends.

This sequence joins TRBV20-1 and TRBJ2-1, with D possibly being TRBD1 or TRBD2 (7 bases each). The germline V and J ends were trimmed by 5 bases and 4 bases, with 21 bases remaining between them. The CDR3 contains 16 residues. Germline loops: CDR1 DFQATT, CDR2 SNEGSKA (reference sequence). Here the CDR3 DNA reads TGCAGTGCTGGGACTACCGGGACAGTTAATTACAATGAGCAGTTCTTC. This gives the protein CSAGTTGTVNYNEQFF.

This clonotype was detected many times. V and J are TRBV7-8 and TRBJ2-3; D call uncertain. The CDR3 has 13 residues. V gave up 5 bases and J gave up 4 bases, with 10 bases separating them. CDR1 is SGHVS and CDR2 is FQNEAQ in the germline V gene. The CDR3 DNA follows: TGTGCCAGCAGCCCGCCCCGGGCAGATACGCAGTATTTT. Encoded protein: CASSPPRADTQYF.

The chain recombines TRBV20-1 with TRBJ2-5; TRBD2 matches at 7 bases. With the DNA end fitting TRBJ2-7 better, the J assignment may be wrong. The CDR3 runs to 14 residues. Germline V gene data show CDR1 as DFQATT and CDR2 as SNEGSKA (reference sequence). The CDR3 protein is CSAAFEGGSDEQYF. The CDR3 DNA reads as TGCAGTGCCGCCTTTGAGGGAGGGTCCGACGAGCAGTACTTC.

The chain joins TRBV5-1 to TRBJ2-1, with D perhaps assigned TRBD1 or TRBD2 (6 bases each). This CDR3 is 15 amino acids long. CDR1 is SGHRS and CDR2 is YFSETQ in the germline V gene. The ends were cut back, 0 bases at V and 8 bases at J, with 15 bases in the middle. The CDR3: CASSLVGLSGDEQFF. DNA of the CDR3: TGCGCCAGCAGCTTGGTGGGACTCTCAGGGGATGAGCAGTTCTTC.

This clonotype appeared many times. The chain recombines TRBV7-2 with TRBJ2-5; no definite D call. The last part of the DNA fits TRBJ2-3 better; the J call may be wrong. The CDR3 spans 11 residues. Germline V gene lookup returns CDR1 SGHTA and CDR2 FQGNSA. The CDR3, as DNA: TGTGCCAGCAGTTTCACCGAAACGCAGTATTTT. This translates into CASSFTETQYF.

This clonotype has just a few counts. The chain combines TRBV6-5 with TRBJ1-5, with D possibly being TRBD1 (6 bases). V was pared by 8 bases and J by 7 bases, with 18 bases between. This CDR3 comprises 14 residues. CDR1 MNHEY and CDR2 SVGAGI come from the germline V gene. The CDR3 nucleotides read TGTGCCAGCTGTATAAGGGGGGGCAGCCAGCCCCAGCATTTT. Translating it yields CASCIRGGSQPQHF.

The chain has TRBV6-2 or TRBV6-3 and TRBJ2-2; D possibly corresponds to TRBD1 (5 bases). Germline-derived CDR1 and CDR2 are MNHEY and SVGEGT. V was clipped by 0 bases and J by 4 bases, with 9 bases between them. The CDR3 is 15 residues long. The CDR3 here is CASSYSGAGTGELFF. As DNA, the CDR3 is TGTGCCAGCAGTTACTCAGGGGCTGGCACCGGGGAGCTGTTTTTT.

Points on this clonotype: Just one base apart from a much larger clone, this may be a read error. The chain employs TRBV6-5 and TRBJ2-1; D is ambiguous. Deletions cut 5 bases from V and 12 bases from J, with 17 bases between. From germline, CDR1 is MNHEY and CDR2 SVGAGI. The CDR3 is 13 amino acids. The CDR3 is CASSDGRWGVQFF. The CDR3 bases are TGTGCCAGCAGTGATGGGCGGTGGGGTGTGCAGTTCTTC.

The CDR3 coding sequence is TGTGCCTGGAGTGTAACAGGGCAACAAGAGACCCAGTACTTC. Residues: CAWSVTGQQETQYF. The chain links TRBV30 to TRBJ2-5, with D possibly being TRBD1 (6 bases). CDR1 and CDR2 (germline): GTSNPN, SVGIG (reference sequence). V was clipped by 0 bases and J by 2 bases, with 10 bases between them. CDR3 size: 14 residues.

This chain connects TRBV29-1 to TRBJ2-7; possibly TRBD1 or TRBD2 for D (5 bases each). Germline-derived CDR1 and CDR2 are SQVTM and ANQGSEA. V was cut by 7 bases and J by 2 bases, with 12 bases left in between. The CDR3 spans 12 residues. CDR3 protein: CSAGDGAYEQYF. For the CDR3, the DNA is TGCAGCGCCGGGGACGGAGCCTACGAGCAGTACTTC.

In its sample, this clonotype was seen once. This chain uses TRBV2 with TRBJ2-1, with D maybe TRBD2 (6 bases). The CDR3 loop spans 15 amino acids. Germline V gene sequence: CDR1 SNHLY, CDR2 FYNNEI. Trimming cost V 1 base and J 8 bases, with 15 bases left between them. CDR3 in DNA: TGTGCCAGCAGTGAAGGGGGGAGTCCGGGGGATGAGCAGTTCTTC. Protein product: CASSEGGSPGDEQFF.

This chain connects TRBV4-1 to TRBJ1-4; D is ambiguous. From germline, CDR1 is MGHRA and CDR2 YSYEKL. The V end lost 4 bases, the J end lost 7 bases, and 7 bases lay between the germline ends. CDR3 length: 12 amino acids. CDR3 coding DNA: TGCGCCAGCAGCCGGTTTGGTGAAAAACTGTTTTTT. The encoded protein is CASSRFGEKLFF.

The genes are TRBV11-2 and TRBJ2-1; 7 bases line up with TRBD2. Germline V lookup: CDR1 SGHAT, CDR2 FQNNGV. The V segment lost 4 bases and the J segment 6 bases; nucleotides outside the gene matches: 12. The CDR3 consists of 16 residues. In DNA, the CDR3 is TGTGCCAGCAGCTCCCGCCCCGGGACTATAAGCAATGAGCAGTTCTTC. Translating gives CASSSRPGTISNEQFF. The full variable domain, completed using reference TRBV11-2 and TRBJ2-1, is EAGVAQSPRYKIIEKRQSVAFWCNPISGHATLYWYQQILGQGPKLLIQFQNNGVVDDSQLPKDRFSAERLKGVDSTLKIQPAKLEDSAVYLCASSSRPGTISNEQFFGPGTRLTVL.

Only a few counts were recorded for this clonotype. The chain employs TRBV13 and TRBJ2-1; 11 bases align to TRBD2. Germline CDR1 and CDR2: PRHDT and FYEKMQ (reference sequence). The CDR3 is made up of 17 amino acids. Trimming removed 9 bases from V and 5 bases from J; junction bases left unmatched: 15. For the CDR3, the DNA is TGTGCCAGAAGAGGGCTAGCGGGAGGTAAGGGAGACAATGAGCAGTTCTTC. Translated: CARRGLAGGKGDNEQFF.

This chain's CDR3 is CASSYSIAADTQYF. DNA of the CDR3: TGTGCCAGCAGTTACTCGATTGCGGCAGATACGCAGTATTTT. The chain uses TRBV6-5 and TRBJ2-3; D unresolved. V dropped 0 bases and J dropped 4 bases, with 8 bases sitting between them. The CDR3 has 14 residues. Germline V gives CDR1 MNHEY, CDR2 SVGAGI.

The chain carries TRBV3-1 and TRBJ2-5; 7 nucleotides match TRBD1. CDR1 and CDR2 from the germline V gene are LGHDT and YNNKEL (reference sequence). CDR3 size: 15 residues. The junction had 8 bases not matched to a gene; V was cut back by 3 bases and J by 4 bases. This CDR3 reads CASSQEQQGRETQYF. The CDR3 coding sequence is TGTGCCAGCAGCCAGGAACAACAGGGGAGAGAGACCCAGTACTTC.

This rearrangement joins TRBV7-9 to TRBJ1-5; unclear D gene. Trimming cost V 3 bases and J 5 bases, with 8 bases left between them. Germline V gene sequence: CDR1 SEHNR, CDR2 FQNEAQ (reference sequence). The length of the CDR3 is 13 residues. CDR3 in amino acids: CASSLDGHQPQHF. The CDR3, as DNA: TGTGCCAGCAGCTTGGACGGCCATCAGCCCCAGCATTTT.

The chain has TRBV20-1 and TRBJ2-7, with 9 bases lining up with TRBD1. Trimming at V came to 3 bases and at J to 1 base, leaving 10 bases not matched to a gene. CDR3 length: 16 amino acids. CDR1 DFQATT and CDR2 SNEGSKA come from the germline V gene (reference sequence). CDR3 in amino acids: CSASGGQGTRSYEQYF. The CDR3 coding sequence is TGCAGTGCTAGTGGGGGACAGGGTACAAGATCCTACGAGCAGTACTTC.

The CDR3 DNA reads as TGTGCCAGCAGTACCCGGGACAGGTTGTCCGAAAAACTGTTTTTT. The encoded protein is CASSTRDRLSEKLFF. V is TRBV2 and J is TRBJ1-4; 8 bases match TRBD1. From germline, CDR1 is SNHLY and CDR2 FYNNEI. The CDR3 extends over 15 amino acids. V dropped 5 bases and J dropped 8; count of bases not matched to a gene: 10.

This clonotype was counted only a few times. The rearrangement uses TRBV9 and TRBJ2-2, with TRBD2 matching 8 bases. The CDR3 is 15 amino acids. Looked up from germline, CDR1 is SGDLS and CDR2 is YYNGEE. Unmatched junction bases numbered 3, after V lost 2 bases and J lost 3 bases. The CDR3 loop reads CASSVRTSYTGELFF. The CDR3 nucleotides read TGTGCCAGCAGCGTGAGGACTAGCTACACCGGGGAGCTGTTTTTT.

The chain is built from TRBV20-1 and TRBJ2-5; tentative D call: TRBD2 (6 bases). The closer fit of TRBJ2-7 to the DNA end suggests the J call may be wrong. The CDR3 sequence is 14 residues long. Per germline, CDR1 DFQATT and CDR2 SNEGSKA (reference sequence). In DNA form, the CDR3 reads TGCAGTGCTAGTCGCCTGGGCGGGACTTACGAGCAGTACTTC. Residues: CSASRLGGTYEQYF.

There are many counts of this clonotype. This CDR3 reads CSVEESETQYF. The CDR3 region has the DNA TGCAGCGTTGAGGAGTCCGAGACCCAGTACTTC. The chain employs TRBV29-1 and TRBJ2-5; D is uncertain. Germline loops: CDR1 SQVTM, CDR2 ANQGSEA. Trimming took off 3 bases at V and 5 bases at J, with 7 bases between the two ends. The CDR3 extends over 11 amino acids. Drawing the rest from reference TRBV29-1 and TRBJ2-5, the complete variable domain is SAVISQKPSRDICQRGTSLTIQCQVDSQVTMMFWYRQQPGQSLTLIATANQGSEATYESGFVIDKFPISRPNLTFSTLTVSNMSPEDSSIYLCSVEESETQYFGPGTRLLVL.

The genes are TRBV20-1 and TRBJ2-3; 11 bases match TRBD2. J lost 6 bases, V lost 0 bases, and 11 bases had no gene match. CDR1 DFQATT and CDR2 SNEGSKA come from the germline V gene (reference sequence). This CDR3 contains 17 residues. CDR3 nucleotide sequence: TGCAGTGCTAGAGAATTGAATAGCGGGAGGGCCTGGGATACGCAGTATTTT. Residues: CSARELNSGRAWDTQYF.

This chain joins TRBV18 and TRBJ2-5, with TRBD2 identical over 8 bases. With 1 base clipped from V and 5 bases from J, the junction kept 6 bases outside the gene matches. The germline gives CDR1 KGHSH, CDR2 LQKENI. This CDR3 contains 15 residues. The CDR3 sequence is CASSPRPGGPETQYF. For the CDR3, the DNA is TGTGCCAGCTCACCACGACCGGGAGGGCCCGAGACCCAGTACTTC. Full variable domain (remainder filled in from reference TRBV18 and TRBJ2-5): NAGVMQNPRHLVRRRGQEARLRCSPMKGHSHVYWYRQLPEEGLKFMVYLQKENIIDESGMPKERFSAEFPKEGPSILRIQQVVRGDSAAYFCASSPRPGGPETQYFGPGTRLLVL.

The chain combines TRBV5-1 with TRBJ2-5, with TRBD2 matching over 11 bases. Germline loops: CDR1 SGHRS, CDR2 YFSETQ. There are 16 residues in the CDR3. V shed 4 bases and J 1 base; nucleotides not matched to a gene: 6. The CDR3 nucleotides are TGCGCCAGCAGCCCCTATGGGACTAGCGGCCAAGAGACCCAGTACTTC. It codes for CASSPYGTSGQETQYF. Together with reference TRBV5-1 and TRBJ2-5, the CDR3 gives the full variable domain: KAGVTQTPRYLIKTRGQQVTLSCSPISGHRSVSWYQQTPGQGLQFLFEYFSETQRNKGNFPGRFSGRQFSNSRSEMNVSTLELGDSALYLCASSPYGTSGQETQYFGPGTRLLVL.

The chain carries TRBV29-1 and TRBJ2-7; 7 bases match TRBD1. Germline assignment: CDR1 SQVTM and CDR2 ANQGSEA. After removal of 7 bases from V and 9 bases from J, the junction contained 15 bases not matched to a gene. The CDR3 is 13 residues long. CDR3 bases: TGCAGCGCCCGCGACAGGGATGGCTCGATGCAGTACTTC. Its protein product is CSARDRDGSMQYF.

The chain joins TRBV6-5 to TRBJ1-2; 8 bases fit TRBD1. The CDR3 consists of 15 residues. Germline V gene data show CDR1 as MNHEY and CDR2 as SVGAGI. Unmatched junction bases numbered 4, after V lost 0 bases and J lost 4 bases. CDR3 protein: CASSYSVQGGYGYTF. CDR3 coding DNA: TGTGCCAGCAGTTACTCTGTACAGGGGGGCTATGGCTACACCTTC.

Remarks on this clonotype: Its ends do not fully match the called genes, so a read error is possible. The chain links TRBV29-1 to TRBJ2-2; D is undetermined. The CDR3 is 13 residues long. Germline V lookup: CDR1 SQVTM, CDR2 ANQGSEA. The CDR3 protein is CCVGQIVPGELFF. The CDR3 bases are TGCTGCGTTGGTCAGATCGTTCCCGGGGAGCTGTTTTTT.